Below, 25 T cell receptor beta chains from the same sample are listed, as sequenced in a study of Ad26.COV2.S vaccination and SARS-CoV-2 variants. Treatment in this sample: some 19 received Ad26.COV2.S at low or high dose, single or two shots; roughly five received placebo; per-sample allocation not given. Each sample was drawn 63 days after the first injection (of vaccine or placebo). Produced via immunoSEQ multiplex PCR; TCRdb's table is partial and in-frame only. The sample holds some 330,000 clones, roughly 88% seen once. The source was peripheral blood, collected in a trial of Ad26.COV2.S vaccine versus placebo. Every receptor here comes from a person between 18 and 65 years old who received the Ad26.COV2.S COVID-19 vaccine or a placebo.

DNA of the CDR3: TGTGCCGTCTATGGTCAGGACTCCTACGAGCAGTACTTC. As protein: CAVYGQDSYEQYF. The rearrangement links TRBV7-8 to TRBJ2-7; no firm D call. CDR1 is SGHVS and CDR2 is FQNEAQ in the germline V gene. CDR3 length: 13 residues. Trimming stripped 11 bases from V and 0 bases from J, with 14 bases between. Drawing the rest from reference TRBV7-8 and TRBJ2-7, the complete variable domain is GAGVSQSPRYKVAKRGQDVALRCDPISGHVSLFWYQQALGQGPEFLTYFQNEAQLDKSGLPSDRFFAERPEGSVSTLKIQRTQQEDSAVYLCAVYGQDSYEQYFGPGTRLTVT.

The chain is built from TRBV18 and TRBJ2-2; D possibly corresponds to TRBD2 (6 bases). Germline CDR1 is KGHSH and CDR2 is LQKENI. The V end was cut by 3 bases, the J end by 4 bases, with 15 bases between. The CDR3 loop spans 16 amino acids. The CDR3 loop reads CASSPLGEVSTGELFF. CDR3 nucleotides: TGTGCCAGCTCACCTCTCGGGGAGGTATCCACCGGGGAGCTGTTTTTT.

This chain joins TRBV7-9 and TRBJ1-2; D gene uncertain. The CDR3 has 13 amino acids. Germline V gene sequence: CDR1 SEHNR, CDR2 FQNEAQ (reference sequence). V lost 1 base to trimming and J lost 8 bases, with 11 bases between them. DNA for the CDR3: TGTGCCAGCAGCTTAGACTTCGGGTCCGGCTACACCTTC. It translates to CASSLDFGSGYTF.

This clone has just one count. This sequence joins TRBV12-5 and TRBJ2-7; a weak D match, TRBD2 (5 bases). Trimming removed 7 bases at V and 9 bases at J, with 22 bases between. The length of the CDR3 is 14 residues. Germline V gene data show CDR1 as LGHNT and CDR2 as FRNRAP. In DNA, the CDR3 is TGTGCTAGTGTCCCTGAGTTGAGTTCGAGCGGGCAGTACTTC. Residues: CASVPELSSSGQYF.

In this sample, this clone turned up once. The chain has TRBV29-1 and TRBJ1-2; D ambiguous. The germline V and J ends were trimmed by 0 bases and 0 bases, with 11 bases remaining between them. The CDR3 loop spans 15 amino acids. Germline loops: CDR1 SQVTM, CDR2 ANQGSEA. The chain's CDR3 is CSVEDPRSANYGYTF. In DNA, the CDR3 is TGCAGCGTTGAAGATCCAAGGTCTGCTAACTATGGCTACACCTTC.

This sequence joins TRBV16 and TRBJ1-1; 9 positions match TRBD1. The CDR3 length is 16 residues. Germline V gene data show CDR1 as KGHSY and CDR2 as FQNENV. Trimming took 4 bases from V and 6 from J; bases not matched to a gene: 12. The chain's CDR3 is CASSLRDRAVGSEAFF. DNA of the CDR3: TGTGCCAGCAGCCTTCGGGACAGGGCGGTAGGTTCTGAAGCTTTCTTT.

The CDR3 reads CASSLSGNEQFF. CDR3 nucleotide sequence: TGTGCCAGCAGTTTGTCGGGGAATGAGCAGTTCTTC. V gene TRBV6-6 combines with J gene TRBJ2-1; possible D gene TRBD2, 5 bases. Germline-derived CDR1 and CDR2 are MNHNY and SVGAGI (reference sequence). This CDR3 is 12 amino acids long. V lost 4 bases and J lost 7, with 8 bases in between.

The rearrangement joins TRBV6-5 to TRBJ1-3; possibly TRBD1 for D (5 bases). Germline loops: CDR1 MNHEY, CDR2 SVGAGI. V was cut by 0 bases and J by 7 bases, with 13 bases left in between. CDR3 length equals 15 residues. CDR3 amino acids: CASSYSQGRGNTIYF. The CDR3 coding sequence is TGTGCCAGCAGTTACTCGCAGGGCAGAGGGAACACCATATATTTT.

This chain uses TRBV30 with TRBJ1-5, with D hard to call. Germline-derived CDR1 and CDR2 are GTSNPN and SVGIG (reference sequence). Trimming took off 2 bases at V and 4 bases at J, with 9 bases between the two ends. The CDR3 loop spans 13 amino acids. The CDR3 DNA reads TGTGCCTGGAGTCACCAGTTTAATCAGCCCCAGCATTTT. Translated, it gives CAWSHQFNQPQHF.

CDR3 DNA sequence: TGTGCCAGCAAGAATGGAGGCCTTGCAACTAATGAAAAACTGTTTTTT. Protein: CASKNGGLATNEKLFF. V usage is TRBV27 and J usage is TRBJ1-4; D gene ambiguous. The CDR3 is 16 residues long. Germline values: CDR1 MNHEY, CDR2 SMNVEV (reference sequence). The germline V and J ends were trimmed by 7 bases and 0 bases, with 15 bases remaining between them.

This clone has only one observation. The V gene is TRBV18, the J gene TRBJ2-1; possible D gene TRBD2, 6 bases. Trimming removed 3 bases at V and 0 bases at J, with 15 bases between. The germline V gene has CDR1 KGHSH and CDR2 LQKENI. The CDR3 length is 17 residues. DNA of the CDR3: TGTGCCAGCTCACCCCAGGGCGGGGCTAGCTCCTACAATGAGCAGTTCTTC. Translation: CASSPQGGASSYNEQFF.

The chain employs TRBV28 and TRBJ1-2; 7 bases map to TRBD1. The CDR3 runs to 18 residues. Germline lookup yields CDR1 MDHEN and CDR2 SYDVKM. Losses at the gene ends were 7 bases for V and 3 bases for J; bases not matched to a gene: 20. CDR3 residues: CASISAGTDNPRDYGYTF. In DNA, the CDR3 is TGTGCCAGCATATCTGCCGGGACAGACAACCCCAGGGACTATGGCTACACCTTC.

The rearrangement links TRBV2 to TRBJ2-3; 9 nucleotides match TRBD1. V trimming: 6 bases; J trimming: 3 bases; junction bases outside the gene matches: 7. The CDR3 extends over 15 amino acids. Germline loops: CDR1 SNHLY, CDR2 FYNNEI. The CDR3 spells CASRGDRVGTDTQYF. CDR3 sequence (DNA): TGTGCCAGCAGGGGGGACAGGGTTGGGACAGATACGCAGTATTTT.

The chain links TRBV29-1 to TRBJ1-1, with TRBD1 as a possible D gene (6 bases). The CDR3 consists of 14 residues. V lost 2 bases and J lost 1, with 11 bases in between. Germline V lookup: CDR1 SQVTM, CDR2 ANQGSEA. CDR3: CSVEYYRANTEAFF. CDR3 DNA sequence: TGCAGCGTTGAATATTACAGGGCGAACACTGAAGCTTTCTTT.

V usage is TRBV18 and J usage is TRBJ1-3; 8 bases line up with TRBD1. This CDR3 spans 16 amino acids. The germline V gene has CDR1 KGHSH and CDR2 LQKENI. The ends lost 4 bases at V and 0 bases at J; junction bases unmatched: 5. The CDR3 is CASSQQGDISGNTIYF. CDR3 in DNA: TGTGCCAGCTCACAACAGGGGGATATCTCTGGAAACACCATATATTTT.

CDR3 sequence (DNA): TGTGCCAGCAGCTTCTCCTCCCCTATGAGCACAGATACGCAGTATTTT. Translated: CASSFSSPMSTDTQYF. V is TRBV7-8 and J is TRBJ2-3; D ambiguous. CDR3 length: 16 amino acids. From germline, CDR1 is SGHVS and CDR2 FQNEAQ. V was clipped by 3 bases and J by 0 bases, with 13 bases between them.

This clone was observed a single time. The rearrangement uses TRBV18 and TRBJ2-7; either TRBD1 or TRBD2 may supply D (5 bases each). V was clipped by 4 bases and J by 3 bases, with 7 bases between them. The CDR3 loop spans 12 amino acids. CDR1 is KGHSH and CDR2 is LQKENI in the germline V gene. CDR3: CASSLGDYEQYF. DNA of the CDR3: TGTGCCAGCTCACTGGGGGACTACGAGCAGTACTTC. The variable domain in full, completed from reference TRBV18 and TRBJ2-7, reads NAGVMQNPRHLVRRRGQEARLRCSPMKGHSHVYWYRQLPEEGLKFMVYLQKENIIDESGMPKERFSAEFPKEGPSILRIQQVVRGDSAAYFCASSLGDYEQYFGPGTRLTVT.

This clone occurred once. The chain's CDR3 is CASSLHSPYEQYV. The CDR3 nucleotides are TGTGCCAGCAGCTTACACAGTCCCTACGAGCAGTACGTC. V usage is TRBV7-2 and J usage is TRBJ2-7; no clear D. From germline, CDR1 is SGHTA and CDR2 FQGNSA. This CDR3 region has 13 residues. The V and J ends lost 2 bases and 2 bases respectively, with 7 bases between them.

The V gene is TRBV5-4, the J gene TRBJ2-1, with 14 nucleotides matching TRBD2. The CDR3 extends over 20 amino acids. Germline V gives CDR1 SGHNT, CDR2 YYREEE (reference sequence). With 3 bases clipped from V and 4 bases from J, the junction kept 15 bases outside the gene matches. The CDR3 reads CASSSFPGLAGVEQYNEQFF. For the CDR3, the DNA is TGTGCCAGCAGCTCGTTTCCGGGACTAGCGGGAGTCGAGCAATACAATGAGCAGTTCTTC.

This clone appeared a single time. The chain combines TRBV2 with TRBJ2-3; D possibly corresponds to TRBD1 (6 bases). The CDR3 consists of 15 residues. V was clipped by 4 bases and J by 3 bases, with 14 bases between them. Germline V CDR1 and CDR2: SNHLY, FYNNEI. CDR3 DNA: TGTGCCAGCAGTGGAAGGGGGAAGTGGACAGATACGCAGTATTTT. Amino acids: CASSGRGKWTDTQYF.

A single count supports this clone. This chain links TRBV19 with TRBJ2-3; D is possibly TRBD2 (6 bases). The CDR3 is 15 residues long. V lost 7 bases to trimming and J lost 5 bases, with 19 bases between them. The germline V gene encodes CDR1 LNHDA and CDR2 SQIVND (reference sequence). The CDR3 spells CASTPPGLHRDTQYF. The CDR3 coding sequence is TGTGCCAGTACCCCCCCCGGACTACACAGAGATACGCAGTATTTT.

DNA of the CDR3: TGCGCCAGCAGCCAAATTCCGGACAGGAACTATGGCTACACCTTC. Its protein is CASSQIPDRNYGYTF. The genes are TRBV4-1 and TRBJ1-2; TRBD1 aligns across 7 bases. Trimming removed 2 bases from V and 2 bases from J; junction bases left unmatched: 5. The length of the CDR3 is 15 residues. Germline V gives CDR1 MGHRA, CDR2 YSYEKL.

CDR3: CASSSGQEKDGYTF. The CDR3 DNA follows: TGTGCCAGCAGCTCCGGACAGGAGAAAGATGGCTACACCTTC. This sequence joins TRBV7-9 and TRBJ1-2; 7 bases line up with TRBD1. Germline assignment: CDR1 SEHNR and CDR2 FQNEAQ (reference sequence). J lost 6 bases, V lost 4 bases, and 8 bases had no gene match. The CDR3 sequence is 14 residues long.

The chain links TRBV5-1 to TRBJ1-1, with 8 bases lining up with TRBD1. CDR1 is SGHRS, CDR2 YFSETQ, per germline. CDR3 length: 13 residues. V was pared by 4 bases and J by 4 bases, with 3 bases of the junction left unmatched. In DNA, the CDR3 is TGCGCCAGCAGCGTCCAGGGGGCCACTGAAGCTTTCTTT. Translated: CASSVQGATEAFF. Supplemented by reference TRBV5-1 and TRBJ1-1, the full variable domain reads KAGVTQTPRYLIKTRGQQVTLSCSPISGHRSVSWYQQTPGQGLQFLFEYFSETQRNKGNFPGRFSGRQFSNSRSEMNVSTLELGDSALYLCASSVQGATEAFFGQGTRLTVV.

The V and J genes are TRBV7-2 and TRBJ2-1; TRBD2 matches at 7 bases. V gave up 5 bases and J gave up 2 bases; unmatched junction bases: 3. Germline V gives CDR1 SGHTA, CDR2 FQGNSA. The CDR3 sequence is 14 residues long. The CDR3 coding sequence is TGTGCCAGCAGCCCCGGGACTACCTACAATGAGCAGTTCTTC. This gives the protein CASSPGTTYNEQFF.